The clone carrying this T cell receptor (beta chain) was detected a few times. This sample was included in a study of blood T cell repertoires in COVID-19. Germline-derived CDR1 and CDR2 are SGHAT and FQDESV (reference sequence). V dropped 2 bases and J dropped 6; count of bases not matched to a gene: 5. The CDR3 consists of 15 residues. Sequencing used immunoSEQ multiplex PCR; TCRdb keeps in-frame clones, though not all of them. This table holds under 130,000 clones, around 79% found once. The V call is TRBV11-1, the J call TRBJ2-2; 8 bases align to TRBD2. Sequenced sample: peripheral blood. The sequence derives from a man between 70 and 80 years old with active or convalescent COVID-19. The chain's CDR3 is CASSLNGRASGELFF. CDR3 in DNA: TGTGCCAGCAGCTTAAACGGGAGGGCCTCCGGGGAGCTGTTTTTT. The variable domain in full, completed from reference TRBV11-1 and TRBJ2-2, reads EAEVAQSPRYKITEKSQAVAFWCDPISGHATLYWYRQILGQGPELLVQFQDESVVDDSQLPKDRFSAERLKGVDSTLKIQPAELGDSAMYLCASSLNGRASGELFFGEGSRLTVL.